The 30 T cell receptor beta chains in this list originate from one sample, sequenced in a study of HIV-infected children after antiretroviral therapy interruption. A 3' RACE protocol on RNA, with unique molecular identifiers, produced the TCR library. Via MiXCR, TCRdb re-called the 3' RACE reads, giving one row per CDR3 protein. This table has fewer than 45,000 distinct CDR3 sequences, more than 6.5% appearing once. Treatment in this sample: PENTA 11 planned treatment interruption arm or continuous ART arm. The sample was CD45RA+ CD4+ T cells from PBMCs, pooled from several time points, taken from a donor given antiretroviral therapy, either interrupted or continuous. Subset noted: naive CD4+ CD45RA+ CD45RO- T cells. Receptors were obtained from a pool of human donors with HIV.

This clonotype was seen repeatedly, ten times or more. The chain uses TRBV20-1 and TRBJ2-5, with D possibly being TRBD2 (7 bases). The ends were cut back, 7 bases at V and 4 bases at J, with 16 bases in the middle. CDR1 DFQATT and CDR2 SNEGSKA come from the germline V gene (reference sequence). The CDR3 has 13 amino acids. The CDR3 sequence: CSGEGVRRETQYF. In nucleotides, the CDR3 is TGCAGTGGGGAGGGGGTTCGTAGAGAGACCCAGTACTTC.

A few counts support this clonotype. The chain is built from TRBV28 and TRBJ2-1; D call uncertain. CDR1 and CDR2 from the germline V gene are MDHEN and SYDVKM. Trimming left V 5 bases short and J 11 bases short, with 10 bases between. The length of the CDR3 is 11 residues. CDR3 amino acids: CASSTRPQQFF. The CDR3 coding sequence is TGTGCCAGCAGTACCCGTCCTCAGCAGTTCTTC. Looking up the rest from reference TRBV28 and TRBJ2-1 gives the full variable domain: DVKVTQSSRYLVKRTGEKVFLECVQDMDHENMFWYRQDPGLGLRLIYFSYDVKMKEKGDIPEGYSVSREKKERFSLILESASTNQTSMYLCASSTRPQQFFGPGTRLTVL.

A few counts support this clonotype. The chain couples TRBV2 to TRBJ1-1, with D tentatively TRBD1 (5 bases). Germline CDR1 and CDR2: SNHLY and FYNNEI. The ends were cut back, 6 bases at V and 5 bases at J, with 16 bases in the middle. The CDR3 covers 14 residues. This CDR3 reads CASRNEGKGTEAFF. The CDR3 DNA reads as TGTGCCAGCAGGAACGAGGGAAAGGGGACTGAAGCTTTCTTT.

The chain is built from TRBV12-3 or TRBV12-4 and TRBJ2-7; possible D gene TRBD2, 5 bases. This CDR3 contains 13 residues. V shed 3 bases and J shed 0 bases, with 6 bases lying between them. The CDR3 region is CASSFLASYEQYF. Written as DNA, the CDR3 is TGTGCCAGCAGTTTCCTAGCCTCCTACGAGCAGTACTTC.

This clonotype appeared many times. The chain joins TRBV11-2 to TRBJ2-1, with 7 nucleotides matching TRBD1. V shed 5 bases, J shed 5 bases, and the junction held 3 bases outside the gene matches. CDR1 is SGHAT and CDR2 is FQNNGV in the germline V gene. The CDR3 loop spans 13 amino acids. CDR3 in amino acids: CASSLGQDNEQFF. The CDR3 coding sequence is TGTGCCAGCAGCCTCGGACAGGACAATGAGCAGTTCTTC.

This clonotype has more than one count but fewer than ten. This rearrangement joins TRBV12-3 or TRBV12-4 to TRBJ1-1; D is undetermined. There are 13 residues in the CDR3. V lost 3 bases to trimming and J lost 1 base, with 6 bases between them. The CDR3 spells CASSLRSNTEAFF. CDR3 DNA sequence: TGTGCCAGCAGTTTGAGATCGAACACTGAAGCTTTCTTT.

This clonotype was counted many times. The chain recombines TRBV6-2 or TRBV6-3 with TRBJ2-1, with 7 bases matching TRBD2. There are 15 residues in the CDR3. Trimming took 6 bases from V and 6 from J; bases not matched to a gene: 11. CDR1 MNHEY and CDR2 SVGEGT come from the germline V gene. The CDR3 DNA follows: TGTGCCAGCAGGTCGGGGGGTAGCGGCGGCAATGAGCAGTTCTTC. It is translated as CASRSGGSGGNEQFF.

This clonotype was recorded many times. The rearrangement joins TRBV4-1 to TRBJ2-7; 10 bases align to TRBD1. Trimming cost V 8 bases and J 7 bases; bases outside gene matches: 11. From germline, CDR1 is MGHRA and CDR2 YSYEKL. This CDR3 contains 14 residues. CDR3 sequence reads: CASAYPGQGKEQYF. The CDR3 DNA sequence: TGCGCCAGCGCCTACCCGGGACAGGGGAAAGAGCAGTACTTC.

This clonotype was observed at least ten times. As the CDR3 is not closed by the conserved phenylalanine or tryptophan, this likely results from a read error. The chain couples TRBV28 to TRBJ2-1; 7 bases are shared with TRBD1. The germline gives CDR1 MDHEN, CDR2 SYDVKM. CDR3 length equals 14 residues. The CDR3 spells CASRGNNNYAEQFL. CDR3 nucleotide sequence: TGTGCTAGCAGGGGGAACAATAACTATGCTGAGCAGTTCTTA.

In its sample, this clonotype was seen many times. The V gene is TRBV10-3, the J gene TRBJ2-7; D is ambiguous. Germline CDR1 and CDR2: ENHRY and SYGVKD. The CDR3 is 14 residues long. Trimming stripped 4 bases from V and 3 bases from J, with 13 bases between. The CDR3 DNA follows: TGTGCCATCAGTGGCTTCGTCACCAACTACGAGCAGTACTTC. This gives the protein CAISGFVTNYEQYF.

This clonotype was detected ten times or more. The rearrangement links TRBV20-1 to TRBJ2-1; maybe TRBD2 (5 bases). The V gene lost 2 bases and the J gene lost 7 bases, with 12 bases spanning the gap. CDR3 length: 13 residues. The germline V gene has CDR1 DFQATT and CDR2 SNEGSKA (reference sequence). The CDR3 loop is CSARRDRLNEQFF. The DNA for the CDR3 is TGCAGTGCTAGACGGGATAGGTTGAATGAGCAGTTCTTC.

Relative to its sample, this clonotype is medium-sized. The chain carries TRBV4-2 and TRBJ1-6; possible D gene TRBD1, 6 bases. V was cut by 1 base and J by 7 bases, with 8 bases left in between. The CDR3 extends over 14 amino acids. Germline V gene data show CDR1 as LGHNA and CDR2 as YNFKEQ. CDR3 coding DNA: TGTGCCAGCAGCCAAGCCGACAGGAATTCACCCCTCCACTTT. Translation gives CASSQADRNSPLHF.

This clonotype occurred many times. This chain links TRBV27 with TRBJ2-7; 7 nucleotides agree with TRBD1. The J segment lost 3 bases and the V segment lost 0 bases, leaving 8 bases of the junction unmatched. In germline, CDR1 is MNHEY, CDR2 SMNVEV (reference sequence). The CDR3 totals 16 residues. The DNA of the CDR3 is TGTGCCAGCAGTTTATCGCCCGGGACAGCCGTCTACGAGCAGTACTTC. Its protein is CASSLSPGTAVYEQYF.

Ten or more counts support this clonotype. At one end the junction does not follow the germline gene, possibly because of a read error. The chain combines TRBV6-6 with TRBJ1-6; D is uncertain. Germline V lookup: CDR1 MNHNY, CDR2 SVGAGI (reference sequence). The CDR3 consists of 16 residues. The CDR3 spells CASGGRHNSYNSPLYF. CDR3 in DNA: TGTGCCAGCGGTGGCCGACATAATTCCTATAATTCGCCCCTCTACTTT.

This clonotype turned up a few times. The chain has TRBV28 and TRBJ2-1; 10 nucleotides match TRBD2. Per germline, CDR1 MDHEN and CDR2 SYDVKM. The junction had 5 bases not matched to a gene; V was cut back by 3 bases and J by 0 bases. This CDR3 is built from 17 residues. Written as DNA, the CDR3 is TGTGCCAGCAGTTTCCTTTTAGCGGGAGGCTCCTACAATGAGCAGTTCTTC. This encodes CASSFLLAGGSYNEQFF.

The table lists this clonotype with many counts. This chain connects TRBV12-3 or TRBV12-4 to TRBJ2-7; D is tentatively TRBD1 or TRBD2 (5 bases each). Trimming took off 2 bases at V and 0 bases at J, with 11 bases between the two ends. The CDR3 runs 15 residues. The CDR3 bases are TGTGCCAGCAGTTTAAGTTCTGGGGGCTCCTACGAGCAGTACTTC. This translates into CASSLSSGGSYEQYF.

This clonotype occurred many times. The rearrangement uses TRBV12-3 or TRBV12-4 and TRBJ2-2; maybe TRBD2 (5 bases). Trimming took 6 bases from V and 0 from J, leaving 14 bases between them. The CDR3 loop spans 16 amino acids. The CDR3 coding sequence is TGTGCCAGCAGCCCCGGACTGAGATCGAACACCGGGGAGCTGTTTTTT. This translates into CASSPGLRSNTGELFF.

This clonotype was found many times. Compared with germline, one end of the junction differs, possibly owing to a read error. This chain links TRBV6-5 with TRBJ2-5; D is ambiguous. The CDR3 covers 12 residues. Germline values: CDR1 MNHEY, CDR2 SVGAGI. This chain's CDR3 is CASSDDQDTQYF. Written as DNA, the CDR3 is TGTGCCAGCAGTGACGACCAAGACACCCAGTACTTT.

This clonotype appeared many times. CDR3 DNA sequence: TGCGCCAGCAGCCCCACCCGGGGGGGGTCCTACAATGAGCAGTTCTTC. Its protein is CASSPTRGGSYNEQFF. This chain connects TRBV4-1 to TRBJ2-1; 8 nucleotides line up with TRBD2. V lost 4 bases and J lost 1; bases outside the gene matches: 6. The CDR3 length is 16 residues. Per the germline V gene, CDR1 is MGHRA and CDR2 is YSYEKL.

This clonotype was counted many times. The CDR3 region is CASRKGAKRDYGYTF. The CDR3 nucleotides read TGTGCCAGTAGAAAGGGGGCCAAACGGGATTATGGCTACACCTTC. This chain connects TRBV19 to TRBJ1-2; the match to TRBD1 covers 7 bases. The CDR3 is made up of 15 amino acids. With 6 bases clipped from V and 5 bases from J, the junction kept 12 bases outside the gene matches. Germline V gene lookup returns CDR1 LNHDA and CDR2 SQIVND (reference sequence).

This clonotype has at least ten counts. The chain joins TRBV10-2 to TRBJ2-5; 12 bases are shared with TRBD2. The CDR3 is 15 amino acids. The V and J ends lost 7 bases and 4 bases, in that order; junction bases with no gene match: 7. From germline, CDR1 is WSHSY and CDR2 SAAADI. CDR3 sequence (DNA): TGCGCCAGCAACCTAGCGGGAGGGGGTGGAGAGACCCAGTACTTC. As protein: CASNLAGGGGETQYF.

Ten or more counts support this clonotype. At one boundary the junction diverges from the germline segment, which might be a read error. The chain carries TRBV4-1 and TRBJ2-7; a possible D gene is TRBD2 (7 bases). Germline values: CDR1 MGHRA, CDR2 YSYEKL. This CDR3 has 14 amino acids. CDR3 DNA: TGTGCCAGCAGCCAAGATGGGGGGGCGCTTGAACAGTACTTC. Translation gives CASSQDGGALEQYF.

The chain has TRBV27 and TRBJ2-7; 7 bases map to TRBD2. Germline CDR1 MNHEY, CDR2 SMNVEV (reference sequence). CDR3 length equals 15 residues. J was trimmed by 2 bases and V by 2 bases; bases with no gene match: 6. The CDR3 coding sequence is TGTGCCAGCAGTTTAAAGTGGGGGGGGGCCTACGAGCAGTACTTC. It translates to CASSLKWGGAYEQYF.

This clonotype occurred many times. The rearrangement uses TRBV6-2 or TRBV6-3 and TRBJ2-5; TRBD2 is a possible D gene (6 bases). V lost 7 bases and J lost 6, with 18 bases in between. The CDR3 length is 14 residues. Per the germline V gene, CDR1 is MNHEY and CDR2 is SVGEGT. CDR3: CASTNGGAGKTQYF. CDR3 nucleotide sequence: TGTGCCAGCACCAACGGAGGGGCCGGAAAGACCCAGTACTTC.

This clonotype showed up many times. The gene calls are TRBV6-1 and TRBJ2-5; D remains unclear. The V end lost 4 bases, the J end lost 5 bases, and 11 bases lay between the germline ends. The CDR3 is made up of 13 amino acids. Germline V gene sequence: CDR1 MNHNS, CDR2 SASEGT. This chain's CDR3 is CASSVGIGETQYF. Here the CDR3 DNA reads TGTGCCAGCAGTGTCGGTATTGGGGAGACCCAGTACTTC.

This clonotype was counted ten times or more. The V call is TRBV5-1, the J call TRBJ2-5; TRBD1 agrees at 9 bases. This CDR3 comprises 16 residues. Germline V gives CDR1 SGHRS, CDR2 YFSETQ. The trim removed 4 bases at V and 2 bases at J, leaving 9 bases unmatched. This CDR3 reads CASSTTGGAGQETQYF. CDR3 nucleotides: TGCGCCAGCAGCACCACAGGGGGCGCGGGTCAAGAGACCCAGTACTTC.

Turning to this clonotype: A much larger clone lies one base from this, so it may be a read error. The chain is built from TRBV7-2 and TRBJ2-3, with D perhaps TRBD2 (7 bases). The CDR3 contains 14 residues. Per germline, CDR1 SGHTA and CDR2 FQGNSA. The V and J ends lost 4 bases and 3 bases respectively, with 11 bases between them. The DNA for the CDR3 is TGTGCCAGCAGCTGGGGGGGCACGACAGATACGCAGTATTTT. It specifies CASSWGGTTDTQYF.

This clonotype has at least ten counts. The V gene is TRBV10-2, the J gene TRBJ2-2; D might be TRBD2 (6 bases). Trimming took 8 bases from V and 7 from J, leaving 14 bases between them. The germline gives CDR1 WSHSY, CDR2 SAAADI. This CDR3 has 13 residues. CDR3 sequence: CASEVGGIGELFF. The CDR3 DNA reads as TGCGCCAGCGAGGTTGGGGGGATCGGGGAGCTGTTTTTT.

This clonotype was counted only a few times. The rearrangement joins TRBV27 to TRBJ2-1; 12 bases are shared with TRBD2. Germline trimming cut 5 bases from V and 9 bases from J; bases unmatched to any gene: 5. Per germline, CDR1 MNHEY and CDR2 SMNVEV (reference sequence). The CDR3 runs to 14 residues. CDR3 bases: TGTGCCAGCAGTCGACTAGCGGGAGATCTTGAGCAGTTCTTC. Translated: CASSRLAGDLEQFF.

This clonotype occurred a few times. The CDR3 nucleotides read TGTGCCAGCACGCCAAGACCTCTTAGCACAGATACGCAGTATTTT. This encodes CASTPRPLSTDTQYF. The genes are TRBV7-9 and TRBJ2-3; D is undetermined. The germline CDR1 and CDR2 sequences are SEHNR and FQNEAQ (reference sequence). CDR3 size: 15 residues. With 7 bases removed from V and 0 bases from J, the gap between germline ends came to 14 bases.